The source of this TCR beta chain is a study of T cells after yellow fever vaccination. General study findings and limits: Subsequent to the booster, the majority of primary-vaccination clones reappeared (roughly 97% CD4, 88% CD8).

Ten or more counts support this clonotype. Antigen unknown. MiXCR, applied by TCRdb to the 5' RACE reads, yields one record per CDR3 protein. The data hold a few hundred thousand distinct CDR3 sequences, with around 4.3% observed a single time. Trimming left V 2 bases short and J 10 bases short, with 11 bases between. Germline values: CDR1 MNHEY, CDR2 SVGAGI. CDR3 length: 12 residues. The genes are TRBV6-5 and TRBJ1-2; D is unresolved. The sequencing used PBMCs, collected 15 days after the yellow fever booster vaccination. The TCR sequence derives from a man between 18 and 29 years old who received the YFV17D yellow fever vaccine. CDR3 sequence: CASSYDSFDYTF. In DNA form, the CDR3 reads TGTGCCAGCAGTTACGACTCCTTTGACTACACCTTC.